The 10 T cell receptor beta chains presented below share a single source sample, sequenced in a study of T cell responses to AZD1222 COVID-19 vaccine. Assay: immunoSEQ multiplex PCR; the TCRdb copy retains only in-frame clones and omits some. The table lists 75,000 to 95,000 clones, approximately 81% of them singletons. Sequencing used peripheral blood, obtained on day 0 of AZD1222 vaccination. The receptors shown here come from an adult in good health.

This sequence joins TRBV19 and TRBJ1-1; tentative D call: TRBD1 (6 bases). Germline loops: CDR1 LNHDA, CDR2 SQIVND (reference sequence). Trimming left V 4 bases short and J 1 base short, with 7 bases between. The CDR3 covers 13 residues. This CDR3 is CASSRDTNTEAFF. The CDR3 coding sequence is TGTGCCAGTAGTAGGGACACGAACACTGAAGCTTTCTTT.

The chain combines TRBV9 with TRBJ2-5; 12 bases are shared with TRBD2. Trimming cost V 7 bases and J 4 bases; bases outside gene matches: 5. Germline V gene lookup returns CDR1 SGDLS and CDR2 YYNGEE. This CDR3 has 14 residues. DNA for the CDR3: TGTGCCAGCTCTAGCGGGGGGGCCTTAGAGACCCAGTACTTC. This encodes CASSSGGALETQYF.

This chain connects TRBV5-8 to TRBJ1-3; D is uncertain. V was clipped by 1 base and J by 0 bases, with 11 bases between them. Per the germline V gene, CDR1 is SGHTS and CDR2 is YDEGEE. The length of the CDR3 is 16 residues. The chain's CDR3 is CASSLTHFVSGNTIYF. The CDR3, as DNA: TGTGCCAGCAGCTTGACACACTTCGTCTCTGGAAACACCATATATTTT.

This rearrangement joins TRBV7-8 to TRBJ1-3, with D possibly being TRBD1 (5 bases). Germline values: CDR1 SGHVS, CDR2 FQNEAQ. Trimming cost V 4 bases and J 0 bases, with 13 bases left between them. The CDR3 is 16 residues long. As DNA, the CDR3 is TGTGCCAGCAGCTCCCGGGGCAGCCGCTCTGGAAACACCATATATTTT. It translates to CASSSRGSRSGNTIYF.

This chain uses TRBV5-1 with TRBJ1-1; a weak D match, TRBD1 (5 bases). The CDR3 totals 15 residues. V was shortened by 0 bases and J by 0 bases, with 9 bases between the two germline ends. CDR1 and CDR2 from the germline V gene are SGHRS and YFSETQ. CDR3 in amino acids: CASSLGGGMNTEAFF. The CDR3 DNA reads as TGCGCCAGCAGCTTGGGCGGGGGGATGAACACTGAAGCTTTCTTT.

J is TRBJ1-1 and V is TRBV19; D uncertain. Germline CDR1 LNHDA, CDR2 SQIVND (reference sequence). Trimming removed 6 bases at V and 4 bases at J, with 12 bases between. This CDR3 contains 13 residues. The CDR3 is CASRRVGITEAFF. The CDR3 nucleotides read TGTGCCAGTAGAAGGGTCGGTATCACTGAAGCTTTCTTT.

The genes are TRBV29-1 and TRBJ2-1, with TRBD1 matching over 7 bases. With 5 bases clipped from V and 12 bases from J, the junction kept 10 bases outside the gene matches. Germline values: CDR1 SQVTM, CDR2 ANQGSEA. The CDR3 has 12 amino acids. The CDR3 loop reads CSVRDSRISQFF. The CDR3 nucleotides are TGCAGCGTTAGGGACAGCAGAATATCGCAGTTCTTC.

This chain joins TRBV5-4 and TRBJ2-7; 8 bases are shared with TRBD1. This CDR3 has 14 residues. The germline CDR1 and CDR2 sequences are SGHNT and YYREEE (reference sequence). Trimming cost V 3 bases and J 3 bases; bases outside gene matches: 5. The CDR3 sequence is CASSSTGVGYEQYF. The CDR3 coding sequence is TGTGCCAGCAGCTCGACAGGGGTCGGCTACGAGCAGTACTTC.

V usage is TRBV11-2 and J usage is TRBJ2-1; the D gene could be TRBD1 or TRBD2 (5 bases each). V lost 0 bases and J 12 bases, leaving 15 bases between the germline ends. CDR1 SGHAT and CDR2 FQNNGV come from the germline V gene. The CDR3 length is 14 residues. The CDR3 coding sequence is TGTGCCAGCAGCTTAGATAGGACACCCGGAGGGCAGTTCTTC. Translation: CASSLDRTPGGQFF.

The chain couples TRBV21-1 to TRBJ1-2. TRBV21-1 is deemed a pseudogene. The CDR3 contains 18 residues. The CDR3 is CAIPTDSGSGQPFYGYTF. The CDR3 nucleotides are TGTGCCATACCGACTGATTCCGGGAGCGGACAGCCTTTCTATGGCTACACCTTC.